A selection of T cell receptor beta chains follows, all from one sample in a study of T-cell reconstitution after alpha-beta-depleted transplantation in children. From the PCR reads, TCRdb called clonotypes with MiXCR, one entry per CDR3 protein. Among about 210,000 distinct CDR3 sequences listed, approximately 17% were seen once. Sequencing was performed on PBMCs, mostly from graft donor cells, taken 360 days after TCRalphabeta/CD19-depleted stem cell transplant. Receptors originate from a male patient aged 2-9 years who had a stem cell transplant for acute lymphoblastic leukemia, so the T cells may come from the graft donor. Each CDR3 is given with its conserved first and last residue. The D gene is left open where the match is weak. Rows give clone size only sometimes, using once, few, many, or a class for an expanded clone.

NA TRBJ2-5 NA TRBV10-1 TGCGCCAGCAGTGAGATCAGCCGGGAGACCCAGTACTTC CASSEISRETQYF
NA TRBJ2-6 NA TRBV29-1 TGCAGCGTTGTCGCAGGGGAAAGCGTCCTGACTTTC CSVVAGESVLTF
NA TRBJ2-7 few TRBV7-9 TGTGCCAGCAGCTTAGGACAGCAAACCTACGAGCAGTACTTC CASSLGQQTYEQYF
NA TRBJ2-5 NA TRBV25-1 TGTGCCAGCAGTGTGGGGGGTGAAGGAGAGACCCAGTACTTC CASSVGGEGETQYF
NA TRBJ2-7 few TRBV2 TGTGCCAGCAGTGATGCACCCTACGAGCAGTACTTC CASSDAPYEQYF
TRBD1 TRBJ2-3 few TRBV7-9 TGTGCCAGCAGCTTAAGGCCGGGACAGAACACAGATACGCAGTATTTT CASSLRPGQNTDTQYF
NA TRBJ2-2 NA TRBV5-1 TGCGCCAGCAGCTTGGTTGCCAGGGCGTACACCGGGGAGCTGTTTTTT CASSLVARAYTGELFF
NA TRBJ2-7 NA TRBV10-3 TGTGCCATCAGTGCAGGGCAGAGCTCCTACGAGCAGTACTTC CAISAGQSSYEQYF
TRBD2 TRBJ2-1 few TRBV12-3/TRBV12-4 TGTGCCAGCAGCCAAACTAGCGGGATTTACAATGAGCAGTTCTTC CASSQTSGIYNEQFF
NA TRBJ2-3 few TRBV7-2 TGTGCCAGCAGCTTAGGGCCTGCTGCTGGTGGCACAGATACGCAGTATTTT CASSLGPAAGGTDTQYF
TRBD1 TRBJ1-1 few TRBV27 TGTGCCAGCACTCCAGGGGGCATGAACACTGAAGCTTTCTTT CASTPGGMNTEAFF
NA TRBJ2-7 NA TRBV3-1 TGTGCCAGCAGCCAAGGCGTCATAGCCTACGAGCAGTACTTC CASSQGVIAYEQYF
NA TRBJ1-1 NA TRBV21-1 TGTGCCAGCAGCGCACGTAACAGGGTACCGAACACTGAAGCTTTCTTT CASSARNRVPNTEAFF
NA TRBJ2-7 NA TRBV12-3/TRBV12-4 TGTGCCAGCAGTTTCGGTGGGAGGAGGGGGTACTACGAGCAGTACTTC CASSFGGRRGYYEQYF
NA TRBJ2-3 few TRBV30 TGTGCCTGGAGCAAGTCGAGCGGACGCACAGATACGCAGTATTTT CAWSKSSGRTDTQYF
TRBD1 TRBJ1-1 NA TRBV19 TGTGCCAGTAGTGGGACAGTCCGAACTGAAGCTTTCTTT CASSGTVRTEAFF
TRBD2 TRBJ2-2 many TRBV28 TGTGCCAGCAGCCTCATGGGACTAGGCGGGTTCGCGAACACCGGGGAGCTGTTTTTT CASSLMGLGGFANTGELFF
NA TRBJ2-1 few TRBV29-1 TGCAGCGTTGAAGATTTCCGGAGCTCCTACAATGAGCAGTTCTTC CSVEDFRSSYNEQFF
NA TRBJ1-1 few TRBV3-1 TGTGCCAGCAGCAACGGCCCCGGGATGAACACTGAAGCTTTCTTT CASSNGPGMNTEAFF
NA TRBJ2-3 NA TRBV6-2/TRBV6-3 TGTGCCAGCAGTTACGAGGGGGACCACTTACGAGATACGCAGTATTTT CASSYEGDHLRDTQYF
TRBD1 TRBJ2-3 NA TRBV11-2 TGTGCCAGCAGCATCCGGACAGGCGCTAGCCCTAGCACAGATACGCAGTATTTT CASSIRTGASPSTDTQYF
NA TRBJ1-2 NA TRBV28 TGTGCCAGCAGTTTAACTACTAACTATGGCTACACCTTC CASSLTTNYGYTF
NA TRBJ2-3 many TRBV12-3/TRBV12-4 TGTGCCAGCAGTTTTTGGGCAGATACGCAGTATTTT CASSFWADTQYF
TRBD1 TRBJ1-2 NA TRBV28 TGTGCCAGCAGTTTCGACAGGGGTGTCGGCTACACCTTC CASSFDRGVGYTF
NA TRBJ2-5 many TRBV29-1 TGCAGCGTAACTTCAGGGACACAAGAGACCCAGTACTTC CSVTSGTQETQYF
NA TRBJ1-1 few TRBV14 TGTGCCAGCAGCCAAGTTTTACAGGTCGACACTGAAGCTTTCTTT CASSQVLQVDTEAFF
NA TRBJ2-1 NA TRBV6-2/TRBV6-3 TGTGCCAGCAGCCCGACAGGCCCTCACTTCTACAATGAGCAGTTCTTC CASSPTGPHFYNEQFF
TRBD2 TRBJ2-1 NA TRBV6-5 TGTGCCAGCAGTTACAGGATTGCGGGGGTGTACAATGAGCAGTTCTTC CASSYRIAGVYNEQFF
NA TRBJ2-2 NA TRBV5-5 TGTGCCAGCAGCTTGGGCCGGTTTCTCAACACCGGGGAGCTGTTTTTT CASSLGRFLNTGELFF
NA TRBJ2-5 few TRBV5-1 TGCGCCAGCAGCTTGTATGCAAGCCAGAGAGAGACCCAGTACTTC CASSLYASQRETQYF
TRBD2 TRBJ2-3 NA TRBV20-1 TGCAGTGCTAGAACGGGACTAGCGGGAGGGCCTCTTTCAGAAGATACGCAGTATTTT CSARTGLAGGPLSEDTQYF
NA TRBJ1-2 NA TRBV12-3/TRBV12-4 TGTGCCGCCGCGCGGCAGAATGGCTACACCTTC CAAARQNGYTF
TRBD1 TRBJ2-5 many TRBV10-3 TGTGCCATGTCACCAGGCAGGGGGCACCAACAAGAGACCCAGTACTTC CAMSPGRGHQQETQYF
NA TRBJ2-1 NA TRBV2 TGTGCCACACCAGACAGAATTAATGAGCAGTTCTTC CATPDRINEQFF
NA TRBJ2-7 NA TRBV4-3 TGCGCCAGCAGCCAAGAAGGGACCGGCACTCCATCCTACGAGCAGTACTTC CASSQEGTGTPSYEQYF
NA TRBJ2-4 NA TRBV27 TGTGCCAGCGGCACTAGAATTCAGTACTTC CASGTRIQYF
NA TRBJ1-3 NA TRBV6-5 TGTGCCAGCAGTTACACCGGGACGAACACCATATATTTT CASSYTGTNTIYF
NA TRBJ2-3 many TRBV29-1 TGCAGCGTTGAGATTCCCGGGAGCACAGATACGCAGTATTTT CSVEIPGSTDTQYF
NA TRBJ2-5 NA TRBV7-2 TGTGCCAGCAGCTTGTGGGGGTTGCAAGAGACCCAGTACTTC CASSLWGLQETQYF
TRBD2 TRBJ2-1 NA TRBV18 TGTGCCAGCTCAGGAGCAGCGGGGGGGCCGTACAATGAGCAGTTCTTC CASSGAAGGPYNEQFF
NA TRBJ1-4 few TRBV12-3/TRBV12-4 TGTGCCAGCGGCCGAGGGTCAACTAATGAAAAACTGTTTTTT CASGRGSTNEKLFF
NA TRBJ2-5 NA TRBV7-6 TGTGCCAGCAGTACCCGGGACGGAGAGACCCAGTACTTC CASSTRDGETQYF
TRBD1 TRBJ2-5 NA TRBV24-1 TGTGCCACCAGCGATCGGGACAGGGCAAGAGAGACCCAGTACTTC CATSDRDRARETQYF
NA TRBJ1-1 NA TRBV28 TGTGCCAGCAGTTTCTGGTTACAGGGTGAAGCTTTCTTT CASSFWLQGEAFF
TRBD2 TRBJ2-3 NA TRBV27 TGTGCCAGCAGCCCCTCTAGCGGAGGGAGCACAGATACGCAGTATTTT CASSPSSGGSTDTQYF
TRBD1 TRBJ2-7 many TRBV29-1 TGCAGCGGCGGACAGGCTACCTACGAGCAGTACTTC CSGGQATYEQYF
NA TRBJ2-5 few TRBV21-1 TGTGCCAGCAGCAAAGTCCAAGAGACCCAGTACTTC CASSKVQETQYF
NA TRBJ1-1 NA TRBV5-1 TGCGCCAGCAGCTTGTCTGGGAGTAGTAATGAAGCTTTCTTT CASSLSGSSNEAFF
TRBD1 TRBJ2-7 many TRBV9 TGTGCCAGCAGCGTAGGGGACAGGGACTACGAGCAGTACTTC CASSVGDRDYEQYF
NA TRBJ2-5 NA TRBV12-3/TRBV12-4 TGTGCCAGCAGTTTGTTTGAGACCCAGTACTTC CASSLFETQYF
TRBD1 TRBJ1-2 NA TRBV5-5 TGTGCCAGCAGCCCCGGGACAGCCCTAGGCTATGGCTACACCTTC CASSPGTALGYGYTF
TRBD1 TRBJ2-2 NA TRBV11-2 TGTGCCAGCAGCTTAATTGGGGACCCCGGGACAGGGGGGACCGGGGAGCTGTTTTTT CASSLIGDPGTGGTGELFF
NA TRBJ1-3 NA TRBV4-3 TGCGCCAGCAGCCAAGATCGTCGGCAGCCTGGAAACACCATATATTTT CASSQDRRQPGNTIYF
TRBD1 TRBJ1-2 NA TRBV12-3/TRBV12-4 TGTGCCAGCAGTTTAGGGGACAGGGACTATGGCTACACCTTC CASSLGDRDYGYTF
TRBD1 TRBJ2-5 NA TRBV7-7 TGTGCTAGCAGCCCCGTTACCGGGACAGGACCGCGGACCCAGTACTTC CASSPVTGTGPRTQYF
NA TRBJ1-2 few TRBV5-1 TGCGCCAGCAGCTCCCTGTCGGCGGAGGCCGGGGTATATGGCTACACCTTC CASSSLSAEAGVYGYTF
TRBD2 TRBJ2-1 NA TRBV6-2/TRBV6-3 TGTGCCAGCAGAGCAGATTATAGCGGGGGGCTTTCCTACAATGAGCAGTTCTTC CASRADYSGGLSYNEQFF
NA TRBJ1-2 NA TRBV11-1 TGTGCCAGCAGCTTAGCCCTGACAGAAACGACACATTATGGCTACACCTTC CASSLALTETTHYGYTF
NA TRBJ1-4 many TRBV28 TGTGCCAGCAGCCAAAACATCGCCAGGGCGGAGGAAAAACTGTTTTTT CASSQNIARAEEKLFF